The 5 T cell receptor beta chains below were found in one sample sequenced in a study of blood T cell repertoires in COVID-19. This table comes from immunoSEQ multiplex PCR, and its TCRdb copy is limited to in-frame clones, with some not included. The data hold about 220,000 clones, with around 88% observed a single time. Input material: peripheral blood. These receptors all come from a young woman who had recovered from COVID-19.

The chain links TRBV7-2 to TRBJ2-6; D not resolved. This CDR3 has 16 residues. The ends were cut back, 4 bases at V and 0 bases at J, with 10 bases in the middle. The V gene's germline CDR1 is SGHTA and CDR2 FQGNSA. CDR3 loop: CASSSYTGSGANVLTF. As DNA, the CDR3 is TGTGCCAGCAGCTCCTATACGGGCTCTGGGGCCAACGTCCTGACTTTC. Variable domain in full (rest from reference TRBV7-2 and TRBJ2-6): GAGVSQSPSNKVTEKGKDVELRCDPISGHTALYWYRQSLGQGLEFLIYFQGNSAPDKSGLPSDRFSAERTGGSVSTLTIQRTQQEDSAVYLCASSSYTGSGANVLTFGAGSRLTVL.

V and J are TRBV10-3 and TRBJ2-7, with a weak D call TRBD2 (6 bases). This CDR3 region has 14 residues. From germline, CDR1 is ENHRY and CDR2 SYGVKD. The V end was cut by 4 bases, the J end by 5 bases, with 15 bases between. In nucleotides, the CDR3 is TGTGCCATCAGTGTGGGACGGGGGAAGGACGAGCAGTACTTC. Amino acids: CAISVGRGKDEQYF.

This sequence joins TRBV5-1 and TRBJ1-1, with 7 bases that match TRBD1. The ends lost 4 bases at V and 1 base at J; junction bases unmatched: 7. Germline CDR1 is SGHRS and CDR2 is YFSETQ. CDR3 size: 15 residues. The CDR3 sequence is CASSDYRGTNTEAFF. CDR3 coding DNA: TGCGCCAGCAGCGACTACAGGGGAACGAACACTGAAGCTTTCTTT.

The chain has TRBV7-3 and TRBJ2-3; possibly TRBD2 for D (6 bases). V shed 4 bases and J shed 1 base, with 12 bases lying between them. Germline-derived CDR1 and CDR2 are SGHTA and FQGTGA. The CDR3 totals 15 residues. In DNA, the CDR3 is TGTGCCAGCAGCTCCGGGGACTTCGGCACAGATACGCAGTATTTT. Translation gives CASSSGDFGTDTQYF.

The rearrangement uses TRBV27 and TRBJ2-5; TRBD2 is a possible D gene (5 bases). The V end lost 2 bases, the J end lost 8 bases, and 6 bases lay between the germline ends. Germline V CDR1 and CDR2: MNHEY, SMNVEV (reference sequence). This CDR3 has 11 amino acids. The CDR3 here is CASSLGRTQYF. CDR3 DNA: TGTGCCAGCAGTTTAGGGAGAACCCAGTACTTC.